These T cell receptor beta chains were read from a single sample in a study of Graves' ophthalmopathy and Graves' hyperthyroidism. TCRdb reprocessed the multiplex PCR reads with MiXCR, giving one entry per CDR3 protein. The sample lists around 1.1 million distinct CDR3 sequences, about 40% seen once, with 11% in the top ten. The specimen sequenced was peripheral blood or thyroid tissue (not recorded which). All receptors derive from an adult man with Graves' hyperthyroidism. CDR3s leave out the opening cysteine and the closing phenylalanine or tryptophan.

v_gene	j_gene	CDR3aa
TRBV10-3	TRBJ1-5	AISPVLQGGGQPQH
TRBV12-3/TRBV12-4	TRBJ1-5	ASRVWGGTQPQH
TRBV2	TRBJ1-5	ASSAGVGDLYNQPQH
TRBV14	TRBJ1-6	ASSHPTPGRSSYNSPLH
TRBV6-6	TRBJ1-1	ASKQGTEAF
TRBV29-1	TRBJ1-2	SAGGYGYT
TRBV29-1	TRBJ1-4	SVEGTRSLF
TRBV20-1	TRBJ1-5	SARKASSSQPQH
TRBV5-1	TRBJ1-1	ASSLGPPGTGEGTEAF
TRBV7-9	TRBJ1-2	ASSLGGRNRT
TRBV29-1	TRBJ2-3	SVPSTDTQY
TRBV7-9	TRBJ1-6	ASSLFEDRNSPLH